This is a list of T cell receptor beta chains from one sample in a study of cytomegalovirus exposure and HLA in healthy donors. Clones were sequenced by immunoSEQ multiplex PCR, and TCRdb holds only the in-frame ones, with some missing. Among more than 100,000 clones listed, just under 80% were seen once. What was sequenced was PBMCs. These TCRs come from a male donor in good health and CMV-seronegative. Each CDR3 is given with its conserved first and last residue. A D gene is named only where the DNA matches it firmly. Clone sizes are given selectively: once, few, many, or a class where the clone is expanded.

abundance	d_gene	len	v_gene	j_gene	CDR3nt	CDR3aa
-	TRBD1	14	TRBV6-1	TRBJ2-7	TGTGCCAGCTTAGCTCGGACAGGGAGCTACGAGCAGTACTTC	CASLARTGSYEQYF
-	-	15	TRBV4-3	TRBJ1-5	TGCGCCAGCAGCCACGATTATCAGACTTCAAGCCCCCAGCATTTT	CASSHDYQTSSPQHF
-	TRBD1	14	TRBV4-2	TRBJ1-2	TGTGCCAGCAGCCAAGAATGGGACAGGGGTGGCTACACCTTC	CASSQEWDRGGYTF
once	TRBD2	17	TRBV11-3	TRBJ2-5	TGTGCCAGCAGCTTAGGGAATAGCGGGGGACCACAGGAGACCCAGTACTTC	CASSLGNSGGPQETQYF
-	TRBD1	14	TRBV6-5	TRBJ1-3	TGTGCCAGTGGACAGGCAAGCTCTGGAAACACCATATATTTT	CASGQASSGNTIYF
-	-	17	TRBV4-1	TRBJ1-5	TGCGCCAGCAGCCAAGATATGAAGGGGGTGGCAAATCAGCCCCAGCATTTT	CASSQDMKGVANQPQHF
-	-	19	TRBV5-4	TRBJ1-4	TGTGCCAGCAGCTCCTCAATCTTGACAGACAACCCAACTAATGAAAAACTGTTTTTT	CASSSSILTDNPTNEKLFF
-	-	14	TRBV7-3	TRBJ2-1	TGTGCCAGCAGCAACGTGGGGGGGCCCCATGAGCAGTTCTTC	CASSNVGGPHEQFF
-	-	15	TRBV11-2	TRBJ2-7	TGTGCCAGCAGCTTAGTGTTAACCCTAACGGGGGAGCAGTACTTC	CASSLVLTLTGEQYF
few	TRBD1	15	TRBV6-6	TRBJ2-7	TGTGCCAGCAGGGGGGGACAGGGCGCCTCCTACGAGCAGTACTTC	CASRGGQGASYEQYF
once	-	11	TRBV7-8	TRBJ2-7	TGTGCCAGCAGCCCCGGCTACGAGCAGTACTTC	CASSPGYEQYF
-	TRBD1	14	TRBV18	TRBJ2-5	TGTGCCAGCTCACCGACAGGGGCGATGGAGACCCAGTACTTC	CASSPTGAMETQYF
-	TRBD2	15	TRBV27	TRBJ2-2	TGTGCCAGCAGTTTACGGGGGGGCCGGACCGGGGAGCTGTTTTTT	CASSLRGGRTGELFF
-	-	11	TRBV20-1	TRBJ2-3	TGCAGTGCCCCATTCGGAGATACGCAGTATTTT	CSAPFGDTQYF
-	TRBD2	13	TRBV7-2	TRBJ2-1	TGTGCCAGCGGGGGGGCGGGGGGATATGAGCAGTTCTTC	CASGGAGGYEQFF
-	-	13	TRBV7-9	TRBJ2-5	TGTGCCAGCAGCTTAGAGGGGAGGGAGACCCAGTACTTC	CASSLEGRETQYF
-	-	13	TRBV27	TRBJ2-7	TGTGCCAGCAGTTCCCCCCCCGGGGGCGAGCAGTACTTC	CASSSPPGGEQYF